Below, one TCR beta chain is given with its context. Antigen unknown. The repertoire was sequenced with immunoSEQ multiplex PCR; TCRdb's copy has only in-frame clones and lacks some. Here the sample spans about 38,000 clones, 92% being singletons. Stated time point: baseline, week 1 (first vaccination visit). Treatment indicated: pre-vaccination baseline after standard-of-care therapy. This specimen comes from a study of a mutant IDH1 vaccine in newly diagnosed glioma. Study conclusions and caveats: Apparently, pseudoprogression bore no relation to changes among the top peripheral T cell clonotypes. Overall, 80% to 95% of patients had vaccine-induced immune responses.

Trimming pared 0 bases from V and 5 bases from J, leaving 14 bases between. This CDR3 comprises 14 residues. Germline V gene data show CDR1 as GTSNPN and CDR2 as SVGIG (reference sequence). The rearrangement uses TRBV30 and TRBJ2-7, with D perhaps assigned TRBD1 or TRBD2 (5 bases each). This receptor was obtained from a man between 18 and 35 years old with glioma. This specimen consisted of PBMCs, obtained from a glioma patient treated with radiotherapy, temozolomide or both. The CDR3 protein is CAWSVSGTRNEQYF. CDR3 in DNA: TGTGCCTGGAGTGTATCCGGGACCAGGAACGAGCAGTACTTC. Full variable domain (missing parts from reference TRBV30 and TRBJ2-7): SQTIHQWPATLVQPVGSPLSLECTVEGTSNPNLYWYRQAAGRGLQLLFYSVGIGQISSEVPQNLSASRPQDRQFILSSKKLLLSDSGFYLCAWSVSGTRNEQYFGPGTRLTVT.